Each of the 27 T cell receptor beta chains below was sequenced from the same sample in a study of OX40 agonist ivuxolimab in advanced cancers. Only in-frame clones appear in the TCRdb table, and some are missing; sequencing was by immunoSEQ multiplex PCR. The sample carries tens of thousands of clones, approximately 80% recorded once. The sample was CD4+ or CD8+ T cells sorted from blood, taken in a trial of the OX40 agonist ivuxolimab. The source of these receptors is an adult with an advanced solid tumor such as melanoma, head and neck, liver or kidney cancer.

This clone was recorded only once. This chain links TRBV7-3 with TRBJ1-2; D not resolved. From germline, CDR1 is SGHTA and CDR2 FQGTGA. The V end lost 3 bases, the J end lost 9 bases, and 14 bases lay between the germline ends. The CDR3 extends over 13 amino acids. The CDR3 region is CASSFSREGSYTF. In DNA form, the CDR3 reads TGTGCCAGCAGCTTCTCAAGGGAGGGTAGCTACACCTTC.

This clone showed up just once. CDR3 loop: CASSVVAGPTGELFF. DNA of the CDR3: TGTGCCAGCAGCGTAGTAGCGGGTCCCACCGGGGAGCTGTTTTTT. V is TRBV9 and J is TRBJ2-2; 7 bases agree with TRBD2. V trimming: 0 bases; J trimming: 4 bases; junction bases outside the gene matches: 3. Per the germline V gene, CDR1 is SGDLS and CDR2 is YYNGEE. The CDR3 runs 15 residues. The entire variable domain, with the rest obtained from reference TRBV9 and TRBJ2-2, is as follows: DSGVTQTPKHLITATGQRVTLRCSPRSGDLSVYWYQQSLDQGLQFLIQYYNGEERAKGNILERFSAQQFPDLHSELNLSSLELGDSALYFCASSVVAGPTGELFFGEGSRLTVL.

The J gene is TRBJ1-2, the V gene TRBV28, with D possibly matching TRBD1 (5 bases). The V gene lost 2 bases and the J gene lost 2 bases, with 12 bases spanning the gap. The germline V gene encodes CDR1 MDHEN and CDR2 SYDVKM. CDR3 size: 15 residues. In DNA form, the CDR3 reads TGTGCCAGCAGTTTACTGGGCAGGGTCAACTATGGCTACACCTTC. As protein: CASSLLGRVNYGYTF.

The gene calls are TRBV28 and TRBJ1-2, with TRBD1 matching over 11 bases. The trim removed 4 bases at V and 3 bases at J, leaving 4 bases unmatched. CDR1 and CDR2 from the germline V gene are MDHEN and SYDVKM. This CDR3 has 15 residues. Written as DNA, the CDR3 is TGTGCCAGCAGTTCCTGGACAGGGGGCCACTATGGCTACACCTTC. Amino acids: CASSSWTGGHYGYTF.

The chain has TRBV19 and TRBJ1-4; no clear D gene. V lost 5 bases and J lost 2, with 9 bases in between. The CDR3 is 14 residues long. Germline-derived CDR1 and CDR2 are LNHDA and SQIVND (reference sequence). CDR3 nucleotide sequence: TGTGCCAGTAGTTTTGTGGGGACTAATGAAAAACTGTTTTTT. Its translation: CASSFVGTNEKLFF.

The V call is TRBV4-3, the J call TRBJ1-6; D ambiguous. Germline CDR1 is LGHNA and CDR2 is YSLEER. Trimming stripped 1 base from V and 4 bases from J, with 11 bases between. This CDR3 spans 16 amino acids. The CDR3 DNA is TGCGCCAGCAGCCAAGGAAGGGTTATATATAATTCACCCCTCCACTTT. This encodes CASSQGRVIYNSPLHF.

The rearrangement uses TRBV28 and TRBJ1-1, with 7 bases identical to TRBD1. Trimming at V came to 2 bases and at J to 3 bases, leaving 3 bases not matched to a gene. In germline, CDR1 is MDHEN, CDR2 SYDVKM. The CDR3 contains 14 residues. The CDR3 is CASSLPTGYTEAFF. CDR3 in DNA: TGTGCCAGCAGTTTACCGACAGGGTACACTGAAGCTTTCTTT.

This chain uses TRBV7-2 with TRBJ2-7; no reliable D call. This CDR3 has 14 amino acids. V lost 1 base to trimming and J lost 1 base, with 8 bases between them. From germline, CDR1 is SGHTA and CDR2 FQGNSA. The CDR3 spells CASSLGSASYEQYF. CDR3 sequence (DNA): TGTGCCAGCAGCTTAGGCAGCGCTTCCTACGAGCAGTACTTC. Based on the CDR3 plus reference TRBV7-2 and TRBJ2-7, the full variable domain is GAGVSQSPSNKVTEKGKDVELRCDPISGHTALYWYRQSLGQGLEFLIYFQGNSAPDKSGLPSDRFSAERTGGSVSTLTIQRTQQEDSAVYLCASSLGSASYEQYFGPGTRLTVT.

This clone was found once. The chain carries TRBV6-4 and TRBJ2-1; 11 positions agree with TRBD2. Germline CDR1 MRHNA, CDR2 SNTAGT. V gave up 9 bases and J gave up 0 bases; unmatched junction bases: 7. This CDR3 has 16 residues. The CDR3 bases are TGTGCCAGTCCGAGACTAGCGGGAAGCTCCTACAATGAGCAGTTCTTC. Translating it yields CASPRLAGSSYNEQFF.

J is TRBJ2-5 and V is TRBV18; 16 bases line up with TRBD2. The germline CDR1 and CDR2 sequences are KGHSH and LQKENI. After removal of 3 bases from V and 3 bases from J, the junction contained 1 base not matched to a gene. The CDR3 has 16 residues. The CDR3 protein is CASSPGLAGGEETQYF. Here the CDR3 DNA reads TGTGCCAGCTCACCGGGACTAGCGGGAGGGGAAGAGACCCAGTACTTC.

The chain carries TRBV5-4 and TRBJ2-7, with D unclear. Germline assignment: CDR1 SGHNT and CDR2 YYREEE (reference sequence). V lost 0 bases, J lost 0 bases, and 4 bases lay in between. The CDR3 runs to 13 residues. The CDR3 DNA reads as TGTGCCAGCAGCTTGGCCGGCTCCTACGAGCAGTACTTC. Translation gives CASSLAGSYEQYF.

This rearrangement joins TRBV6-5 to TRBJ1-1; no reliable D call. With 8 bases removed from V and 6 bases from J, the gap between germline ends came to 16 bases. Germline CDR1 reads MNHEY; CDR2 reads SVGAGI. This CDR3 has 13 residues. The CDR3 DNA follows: TGTGCCAGCCTTAACAGAGACACCCCTGAAGCTTTCTTT. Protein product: CASLNRDTPEAFF.

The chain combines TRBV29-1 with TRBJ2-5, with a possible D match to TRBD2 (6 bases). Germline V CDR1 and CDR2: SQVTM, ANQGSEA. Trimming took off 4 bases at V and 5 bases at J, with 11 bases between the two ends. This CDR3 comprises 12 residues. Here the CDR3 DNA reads TGCAGCGTTGGGGACGGAGGGGAGACCCAGTACTTC. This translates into CSVGDGGETQYF.

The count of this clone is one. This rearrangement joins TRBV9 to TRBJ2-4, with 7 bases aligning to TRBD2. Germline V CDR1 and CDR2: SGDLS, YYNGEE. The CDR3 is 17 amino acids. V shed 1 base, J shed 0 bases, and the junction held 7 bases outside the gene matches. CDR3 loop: CASSVTAGNLAKNIQYF. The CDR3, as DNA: TGTGCCAGCAGCGTAACAGCGGGGAACCTAGCCAAAAACATTCAGTACTTC.

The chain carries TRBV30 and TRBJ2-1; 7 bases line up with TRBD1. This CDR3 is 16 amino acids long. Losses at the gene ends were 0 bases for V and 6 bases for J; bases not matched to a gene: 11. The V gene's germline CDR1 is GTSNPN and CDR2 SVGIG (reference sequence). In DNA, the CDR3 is TGTGCCTGGAGTGTACAGGGTAGGGGGCGCTTCAATGAGCAGTTCTTC. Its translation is CAWSVQGRGRFNEQFF.

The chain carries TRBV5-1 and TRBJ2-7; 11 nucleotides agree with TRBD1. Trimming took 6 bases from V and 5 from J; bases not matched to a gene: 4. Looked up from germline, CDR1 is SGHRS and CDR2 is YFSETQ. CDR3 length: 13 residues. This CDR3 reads CASNGQGANEQYF. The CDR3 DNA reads TGCGCCAGCAACGGACAGGGGGCCAACGAGCAGTACTTC.

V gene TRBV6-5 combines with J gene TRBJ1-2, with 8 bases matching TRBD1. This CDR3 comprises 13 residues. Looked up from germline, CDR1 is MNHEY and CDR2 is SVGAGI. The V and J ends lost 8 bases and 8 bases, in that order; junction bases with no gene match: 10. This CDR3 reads CASGLQGAGGYTF. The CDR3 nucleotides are TGTGCCAGCGGCCTTCAGGGGGCTGGAGGCTACACCTTC.

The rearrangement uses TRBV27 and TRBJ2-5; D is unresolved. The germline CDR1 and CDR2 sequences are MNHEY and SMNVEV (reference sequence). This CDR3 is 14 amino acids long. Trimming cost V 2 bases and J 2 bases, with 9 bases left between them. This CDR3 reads CASSLRDGQETQYF. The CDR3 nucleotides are TGTGCCAGCAGTTTAAGAGACGGGCAAGAGACCCAGTACTTC.

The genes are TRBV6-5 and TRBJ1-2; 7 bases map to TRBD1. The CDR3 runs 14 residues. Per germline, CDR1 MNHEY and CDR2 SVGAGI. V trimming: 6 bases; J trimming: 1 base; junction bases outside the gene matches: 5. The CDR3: CASSRGQNNYGYTF. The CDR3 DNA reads TGTGCCAGCAGCAGGGGACAGAATAACTATGGCTACACCTTC.

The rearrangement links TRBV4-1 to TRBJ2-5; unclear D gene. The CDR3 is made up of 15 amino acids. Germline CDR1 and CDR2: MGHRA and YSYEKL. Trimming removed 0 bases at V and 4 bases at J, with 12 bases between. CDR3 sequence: CASSQDYSGGETQYF. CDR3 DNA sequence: TGCGCCAGCAGCCAAGATTATTCCGGTGGAGAGACCCAGTACTTC.

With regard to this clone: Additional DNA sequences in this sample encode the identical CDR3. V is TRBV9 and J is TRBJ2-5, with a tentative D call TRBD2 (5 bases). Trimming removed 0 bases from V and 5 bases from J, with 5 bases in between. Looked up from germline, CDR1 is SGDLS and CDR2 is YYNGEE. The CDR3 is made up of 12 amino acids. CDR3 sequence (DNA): TGTGCCAGCAGCGTAGGAGGGGAGACCCAGTACTTC. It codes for CASSVGGETQYF. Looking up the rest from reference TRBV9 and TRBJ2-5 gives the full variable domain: DSGVTQTPKHLITATGQRVTLRCSPRSGDLSVYWYQQSLDQGLQFLIQYYNGEERAKGNILERFSAQQFPDLHSELNLSSLELGDSALYFCASSVGGETQYFGPGTRLLVL.

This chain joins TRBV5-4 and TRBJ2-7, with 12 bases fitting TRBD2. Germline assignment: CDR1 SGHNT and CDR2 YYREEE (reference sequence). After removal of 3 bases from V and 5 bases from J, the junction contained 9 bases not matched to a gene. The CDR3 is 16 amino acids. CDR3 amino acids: CASSSSASGRVNEQYF. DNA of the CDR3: TGTGCCAGCAGCTCCTCGGCTAGCGGGAGGGTGAACGAGCAGTACTTC.

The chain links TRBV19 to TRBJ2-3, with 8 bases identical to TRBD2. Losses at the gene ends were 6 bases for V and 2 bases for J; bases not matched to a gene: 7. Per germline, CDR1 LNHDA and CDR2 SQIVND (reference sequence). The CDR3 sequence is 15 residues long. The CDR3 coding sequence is TGTGCCAGTAGGAGGGGACTAGACCTCACAGATACGCAGTATTTT. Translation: CASRRGLDLTDTQYF.

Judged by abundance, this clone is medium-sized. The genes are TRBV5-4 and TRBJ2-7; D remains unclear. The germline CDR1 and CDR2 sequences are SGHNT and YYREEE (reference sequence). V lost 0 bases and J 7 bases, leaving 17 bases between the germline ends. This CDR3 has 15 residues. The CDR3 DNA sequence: TGTGCCAGCAGCTTGGTCGCGAGGACCCTCGGGGAGCAGTACTTC. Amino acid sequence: CASSLVARTLGEQYF.

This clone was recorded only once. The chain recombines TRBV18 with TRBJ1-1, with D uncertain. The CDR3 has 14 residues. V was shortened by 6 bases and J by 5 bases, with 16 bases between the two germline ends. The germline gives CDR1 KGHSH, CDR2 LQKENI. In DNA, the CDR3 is TGTGCCAGCTCGCTCTTAGAACGGGAAACTGAAGCTTTCTTT. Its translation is CASSLLERETEAFF.

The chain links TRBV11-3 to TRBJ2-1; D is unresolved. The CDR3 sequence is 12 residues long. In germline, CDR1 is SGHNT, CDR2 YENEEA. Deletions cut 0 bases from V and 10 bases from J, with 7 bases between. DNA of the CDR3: TGTGCCAGCAGCTTAGATTCGCGGGAGCAGTTCTTC. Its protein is CASSLDSREQFF.

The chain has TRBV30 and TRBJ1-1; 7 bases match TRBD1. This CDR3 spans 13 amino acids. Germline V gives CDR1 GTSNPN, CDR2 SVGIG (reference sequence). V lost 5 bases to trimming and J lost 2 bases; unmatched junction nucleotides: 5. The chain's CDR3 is CAWGGQFNTEAFF. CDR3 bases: TGTGCCTGGGGGGGACAGTTTAACACTGAAGCTTTCTTT. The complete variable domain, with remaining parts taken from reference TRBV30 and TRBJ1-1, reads SQTIHQWPATLVQPVGSPLSLECTVEGTSNPNLYWYRQAAGRGLQLLFYSVGIGQISSEVPQNLSASRPQDRQFILSSKKLLLSDSGFYLCAWGGQFNTEAFFGQGTRLTVV.